This TCR beta chain was profiled in a study of cytomegalovirus exposure and HLA in healthy donors. V lost 3 bases, J lost 5 bases, and 7 bases stayed unmatched. This CDR3 is built from 15 residues. The V gene's germline CDR1 is SEHNR and CDR2 FQNEAQ (reference sequence). Notes on this clone: Its antigen is not known.

Study-level findings and limits: No immune exposure information besides CMV serostatus was available. In a later analysis, productive TCRs from donors in an Asian-associated ancestry cluster reportedly carried fewer N-insertions than the cohort mean.

Primers: 60 Vbeta forward and 13 Jbeta reverse. Generated by immunoSEQ multiplex PCR, the TCRdb table keeps only in-frame clones and is missing some. The repertoire includes just over 200,000 clones, roughly 80% of them detected once, and approximately 1.5% sits in the top ten. Each donor's status was that of a healthy bone marrow donor. The source material was PBMCs. V gene TRBV7-9 combines with J gene TRBJ2-5; 9 nucleotides align to TRBD2. The receptor was derived from a man aged 50 to 59 in good health and CMV-seronegative. This chain's CDR3 is CASSFGAGGGETQYF. DNA of the CDR3: TGTGCCAGCAGCTTTGGAGCGGGAGGTGGGGAGACCCAGTACTTC.